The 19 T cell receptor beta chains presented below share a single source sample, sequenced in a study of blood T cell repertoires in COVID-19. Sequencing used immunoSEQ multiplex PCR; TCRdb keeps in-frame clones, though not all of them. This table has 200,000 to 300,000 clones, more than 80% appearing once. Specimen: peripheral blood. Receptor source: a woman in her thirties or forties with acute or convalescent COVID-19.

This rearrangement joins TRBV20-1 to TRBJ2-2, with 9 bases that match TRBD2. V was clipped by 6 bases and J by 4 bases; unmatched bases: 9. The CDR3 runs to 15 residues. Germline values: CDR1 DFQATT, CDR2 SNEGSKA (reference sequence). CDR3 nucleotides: TGCAGTGCCAGTGCGGCGGGGGGGCGCACCGGGGAGCTGTTTTTT. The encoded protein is CSASAAGGRTGELFF.

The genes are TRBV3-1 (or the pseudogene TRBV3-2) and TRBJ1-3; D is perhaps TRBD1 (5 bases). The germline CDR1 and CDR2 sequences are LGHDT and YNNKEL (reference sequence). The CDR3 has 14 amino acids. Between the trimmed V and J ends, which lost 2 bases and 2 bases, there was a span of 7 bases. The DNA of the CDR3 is TGTGCCAGCAGCCAACAGGGTACTGGAAACACCATATATTTT. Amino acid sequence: CASSQQGTGNTIYF.

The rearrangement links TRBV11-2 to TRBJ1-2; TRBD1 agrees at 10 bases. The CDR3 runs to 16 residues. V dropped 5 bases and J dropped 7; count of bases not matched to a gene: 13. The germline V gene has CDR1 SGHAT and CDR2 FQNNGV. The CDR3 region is CASSVAGTGAPLGYTF. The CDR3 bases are TGTGCCAGCAGCGTCGCCGGGACAGGGGCCCCCCTTGGCTACACCTTC.

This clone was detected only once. The CDR3 coding sequence is TGCGCCAGCAGCCCCTCCTCAACTAATGAAAAACTGTTTTTT. It translates to CASSPSSTNEKLFF. The chain combines TRBV5-1 with TRBJ1-4; no definite D call. CDR1 and CDR2 (germline): SGHRS, YFSETQ. The CDR3 has 14 residues. V was clipped by 4 bases and J by 0 bases, with 7 bases between them.

CDR3 coding DNA: TGTGCCAGCAGCCAAGACGGGGCCGGGGGGCTGGGCACTGAAGCTTTCTTT. Translated, it gives CASSQDGAGGLGTEAFF. The genes are TRBV4-2 and TRBJ1-1; D is perhaps TRBD1 (6 bases). With 0 bases removed from V and 4 bases from J, the gap between germline ends came to 18 bases. Germline assignment: CDR1 LGHNA and CDR2 YNFKEQ. CDR3 length equals 17 residues.

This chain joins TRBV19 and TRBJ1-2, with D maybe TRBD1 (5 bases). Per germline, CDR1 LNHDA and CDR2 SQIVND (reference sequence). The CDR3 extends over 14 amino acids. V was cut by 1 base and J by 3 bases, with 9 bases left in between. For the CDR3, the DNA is TGTGCCAGTAGTATAGGTGGCAGGGACTATGGCTACACCTTC. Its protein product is CASSIGGRDYGYTF.

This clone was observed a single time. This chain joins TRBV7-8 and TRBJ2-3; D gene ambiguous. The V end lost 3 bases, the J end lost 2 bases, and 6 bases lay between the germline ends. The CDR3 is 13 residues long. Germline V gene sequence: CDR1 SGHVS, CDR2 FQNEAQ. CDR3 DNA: TGTGCCAGCAGCTTCCCACTCACAGATACGCAGTATTTT. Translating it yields CASSFPLTDTQYF.

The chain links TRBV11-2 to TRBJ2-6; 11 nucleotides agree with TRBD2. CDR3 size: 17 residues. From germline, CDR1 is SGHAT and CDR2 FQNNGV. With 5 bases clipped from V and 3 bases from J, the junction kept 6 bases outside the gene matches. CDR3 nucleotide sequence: TGTGCCAGCAGCCCCCGGACTAGCGGGTTTGGGGCCAACGTCCTGACTTTC. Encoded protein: CASSPRTSGFGANVLTF. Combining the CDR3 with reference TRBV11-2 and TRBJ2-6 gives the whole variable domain EAGVAQSPRYKIIEKRQSVAFWCNPISGHATLYWYQQILGQGPKLLIQFQNNGVVDDSQLPKDRFSAERLKGVDSTLKIQPAKLEDSAVYLCASSPRTSGFGANVLTFGAGSRLTVL.

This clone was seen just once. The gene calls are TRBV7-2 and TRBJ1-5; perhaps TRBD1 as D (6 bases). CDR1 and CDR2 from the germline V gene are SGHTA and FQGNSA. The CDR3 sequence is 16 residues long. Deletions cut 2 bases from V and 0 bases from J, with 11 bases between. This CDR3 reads CASSLFGTNSNQPQHF. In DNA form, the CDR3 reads TGTGCCAGCAGCTTATTCGGGACAAATAGCAATCAGCCCCAGCATTTT.

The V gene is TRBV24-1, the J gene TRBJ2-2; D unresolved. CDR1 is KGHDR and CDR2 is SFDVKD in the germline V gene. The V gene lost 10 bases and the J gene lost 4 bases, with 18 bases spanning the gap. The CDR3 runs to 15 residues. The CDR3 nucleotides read TGTGCCACGGGTTCGGCAGGCTCGTTCACCGGGGAGCTGTTTTTT. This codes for CATGSAGSFTGELFF.

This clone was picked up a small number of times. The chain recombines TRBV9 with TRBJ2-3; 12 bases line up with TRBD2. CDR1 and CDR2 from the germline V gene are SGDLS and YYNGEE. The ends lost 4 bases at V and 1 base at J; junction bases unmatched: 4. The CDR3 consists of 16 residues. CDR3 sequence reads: CASSPWTSGGTDTQYF. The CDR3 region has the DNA TGTGCCAGCAGCCCATGGACTAGCGGGGGCACAGATACGCAGTATTTT.

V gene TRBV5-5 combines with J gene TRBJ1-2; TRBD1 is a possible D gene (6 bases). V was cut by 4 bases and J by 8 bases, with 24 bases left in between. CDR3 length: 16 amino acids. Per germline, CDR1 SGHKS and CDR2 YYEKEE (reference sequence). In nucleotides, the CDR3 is TGTGCCAGCAGCCCGGCGGGGGGCAGCCGGCCTGGCGGCTACACCTTC. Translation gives CASSPAGGSRPGGYTF.

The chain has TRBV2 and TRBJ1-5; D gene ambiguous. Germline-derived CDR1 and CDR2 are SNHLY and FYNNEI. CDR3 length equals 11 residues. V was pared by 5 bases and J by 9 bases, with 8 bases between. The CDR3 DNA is TGTGCCAGCAGTTCAGTACCGCCCCAGCATTTT. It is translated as CASSSVPPQHF.

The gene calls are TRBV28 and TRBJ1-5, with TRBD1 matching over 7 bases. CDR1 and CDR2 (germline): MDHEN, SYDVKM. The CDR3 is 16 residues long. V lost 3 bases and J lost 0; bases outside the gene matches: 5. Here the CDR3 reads CASSLTGPYSNQPQHF. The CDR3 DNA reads TGTGCCAGCAGTTTGACAGGGCCCTATAGCAATCAGCCCCAGCATTTT.

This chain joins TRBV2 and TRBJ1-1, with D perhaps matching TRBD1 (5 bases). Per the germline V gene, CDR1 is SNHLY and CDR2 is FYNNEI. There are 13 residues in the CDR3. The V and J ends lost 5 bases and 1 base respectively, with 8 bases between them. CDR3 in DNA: TGTGCCAGCAGTACACAGGAGAACACTGAAGCTTTCTTT. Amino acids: CASSTQENTEAFF. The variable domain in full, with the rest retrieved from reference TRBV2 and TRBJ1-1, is EPEVTQTPSHQVTQMGQEVILRCVPISNHLYFYWYRQILGQKVEFLVSFYNNEISEKSEIFDDQFSVERPDGSNFTLKIRSTKLEDSAMYFCASSTQENTEAFFGQGTRLTVV.

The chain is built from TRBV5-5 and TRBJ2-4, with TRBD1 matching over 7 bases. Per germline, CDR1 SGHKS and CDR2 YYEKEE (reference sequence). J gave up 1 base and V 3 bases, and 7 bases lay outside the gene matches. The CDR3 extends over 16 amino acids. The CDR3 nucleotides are TGTGCCAGCAGCTCGAGCGCGACAGGGGCCAAAAACATTCAGTACTTC. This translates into CASSSSATGAKNIQYF.

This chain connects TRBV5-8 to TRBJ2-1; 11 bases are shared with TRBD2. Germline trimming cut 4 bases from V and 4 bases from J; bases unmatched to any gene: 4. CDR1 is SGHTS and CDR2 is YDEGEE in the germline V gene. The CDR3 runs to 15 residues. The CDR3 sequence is CASSDWTSGYNEQFF. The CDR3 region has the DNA TGTGCCAGCAGCGATTGGACTAGCGGGTACAATGAGCAGTTCTTC.

For the CDR3, the DNA is TGTGCCAGCAGTGAAGGCGCGGGCGGAATTGGACAAGAGACCCAGTACTTC. It codes for CASSEGAGGIGQETQYF. The chain has TRBV2 and TRBJ2-5; maybe TRBD2 (5 bases). V gave up 1 base and J gave up 2 bases, with 17 bases separating them. CDR1 SNHLY and CDR2 FYNNEI come from the germline V gene. The CDR3 is 17 amino acids.

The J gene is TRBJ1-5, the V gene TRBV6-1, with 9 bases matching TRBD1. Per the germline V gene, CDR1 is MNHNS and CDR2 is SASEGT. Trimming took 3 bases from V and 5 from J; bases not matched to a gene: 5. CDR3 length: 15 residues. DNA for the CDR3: TGTGCCAGCAGTGACGGACAGGGGAAGGATCAGCCCCAGCATTTT. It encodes CASSDGQGKDQPQHF.